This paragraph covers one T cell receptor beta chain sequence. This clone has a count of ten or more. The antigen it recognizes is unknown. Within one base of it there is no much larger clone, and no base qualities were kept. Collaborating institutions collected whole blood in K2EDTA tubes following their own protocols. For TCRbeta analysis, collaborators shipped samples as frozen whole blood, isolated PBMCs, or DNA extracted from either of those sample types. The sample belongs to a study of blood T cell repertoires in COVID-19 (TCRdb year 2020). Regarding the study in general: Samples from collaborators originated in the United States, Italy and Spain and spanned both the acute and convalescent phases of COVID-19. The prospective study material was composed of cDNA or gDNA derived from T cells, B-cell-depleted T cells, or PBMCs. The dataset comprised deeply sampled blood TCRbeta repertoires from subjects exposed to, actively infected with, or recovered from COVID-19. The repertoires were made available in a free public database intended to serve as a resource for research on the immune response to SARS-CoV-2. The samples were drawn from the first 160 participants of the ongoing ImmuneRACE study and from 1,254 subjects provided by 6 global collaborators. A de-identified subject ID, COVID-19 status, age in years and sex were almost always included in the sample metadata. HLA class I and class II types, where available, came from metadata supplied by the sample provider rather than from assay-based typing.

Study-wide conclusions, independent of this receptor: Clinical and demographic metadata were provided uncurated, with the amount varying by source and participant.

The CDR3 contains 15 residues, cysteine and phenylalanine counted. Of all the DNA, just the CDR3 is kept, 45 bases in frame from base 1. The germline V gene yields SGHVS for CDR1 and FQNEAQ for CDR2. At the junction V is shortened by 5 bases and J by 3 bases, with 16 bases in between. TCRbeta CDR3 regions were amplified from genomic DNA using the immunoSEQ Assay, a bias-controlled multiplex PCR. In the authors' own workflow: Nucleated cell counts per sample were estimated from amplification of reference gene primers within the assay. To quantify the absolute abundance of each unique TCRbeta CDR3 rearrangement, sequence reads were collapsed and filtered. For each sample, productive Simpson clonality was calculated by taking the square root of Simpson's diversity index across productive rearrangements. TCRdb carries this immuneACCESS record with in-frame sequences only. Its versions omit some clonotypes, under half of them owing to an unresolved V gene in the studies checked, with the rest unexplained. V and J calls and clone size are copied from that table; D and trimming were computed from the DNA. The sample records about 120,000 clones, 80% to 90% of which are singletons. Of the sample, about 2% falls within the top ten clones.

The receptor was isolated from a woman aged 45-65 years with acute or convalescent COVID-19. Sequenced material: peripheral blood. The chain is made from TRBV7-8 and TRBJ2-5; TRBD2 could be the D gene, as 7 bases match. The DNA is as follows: TGTGCCAGCAGCAGGACTTTAGGGGGGGAAGAGACCCAGTACTTC. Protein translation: CASSRTLGGEETQYF.